This passage covers 9 T cell receptor beta chains from one sample sequenced in a study of CD8 T cells in Susac syndrome. Random hexamers served to reverse transcribe about 0.5 to 1 ug RNA. In TCRdb, the immunoSEQ multiplex PCR reads were re-called with MiXCR into one record per CDR3 protein. The table shows around 110,000 distinct CDR3 sequences, with roughly 94% occurring only once. The sequenced sample was CD8+ T cells from PBMCs. The receptors come from a human donor with Susac syndrome.

V usage is TRBV20-1 and J usage is TRBJ2-7; 8 nucleotides match TRBD1. Germline lookup yields CDR1 DFQATT and CDR2 SNEGSKA (reference sequence). V shed 2 bases and J 3 bases; nucleotides not matched to a gene: 6. The CDR3 length is 14 residues. This CDR3 is CSARTQGAGYEQYF. The CDR3 nucleotides read TGCAGTGCTAGAACCCAGGGGGCGGGCTACGAGCAGTACTTC.

The chain couples TRBV2 to TRBJ2-7, with TRBD2 as a possible D gene (6 bases). Trimming left V 0 bases short and J 1 base short, with 7 bases between. The CDR3 is made up of 14 amino acids. Germline-derived CDR1 and CDR2 are SNHLY and FYNNEI. The CDR3 region has the DNA TGTGCCAGCAGTGAAGCGGGGGGTTCCTACGAGCAGTACTTC. The encoded protein is CASSEAGGSYEQYF.

The chain has TRBV21-1 and TRBJ2-5; the table gives TRBD2 as D, unverified against the DNA. TRBV21-1 is designated a pseudogene. The CDR3 loop spans 16 amino acids. The CDR3 protein is CASSKADLSGGETQYF. The CDR3 DNA reads as TGTGCCAGCAGCAAAGCGGACCTTAGCGGCGGGGAGACCCAGTACTTC.

The chain links TRBV27 to TRBJ2-3; 8 nucleotides match TRBD2. J gave up 2 bases and V 2 bases, and 3 bases lay outside the gene matches. CDR3 length: 15 residues. Germline V gene data show CDR1 as MNHEY and CDR2 as SMNVEV (reference sequence). Written as DNA, the CDR3 is TGTGCCAGCAGTTTAACACTAGCGGCCACAGATACGCAGTATTTT. Its protein is CASSLTLAATDTQYF.

The rearrangement joins TRBV27 to TRBJ1-1; D possibly corresponds to TRBD1 (5 bases). The CDR3 extends over 15 amino acids. CDR1 is MNHEY, CDR2 SMNVEV, per germline (reference sequence). V dropped 2 bases and J dropped 0 bases, with 10 bases sitting between them. CDR3 bases: TGTGCCAGCAGTTTAAAGCAGGGCTTGAACACTGAAGCTTTCTTT. Translation: CASSLKQGLNTEAFF.

The V and J genes are TRBV7-9 and TRBJ1-6, with TRBD1 matching over 9 bases. The junction had 3 bases not matched to a gene; V was cut back by 4 bases and J by 5 bases. The CDR3 has 15 residues. Germline CDR1 reads SEHNR; CDR2 reads FQNEAQ (reference sequence). The CDR3 DNA reads TGTGCCAGCAGCTCCCGGGACAGGGATAATTCACCCCTCCACTTT. Encoded protein: CASSSRDRDNSPLHF.

The chain has TRBV7-6 and TRBJ2-3; 8 bases agree with TRBD2. This CDR3 is 14 amino acids long. V was pared by 4 bases and J by 5 bases, with 5 bases of the junction left unmatched. The germline CDR1 and CDR2 sequences are SGHVS and FNYEAQ. CDR3 loop: CASSSGLDGDTQYF. The CDR3 coding sequence is TGTGCCAGCAGCTCGGGACTAGATGGAGATACGCAGTATTTT.

The chain recombines TRBV6-2 or TRBV6-3 with TRBJ1-2; D gene unclear. The CDR3 consists of 13 residues. The germline V and J ends were trimmed by 2 bases and 4 bases, with 8 bases remaining between them. Germline-derived CDR1 and CDR2 are MNHEY and SVGEGT. The CDR3 DNA reads TGTGCCAGCAGTTACGAGGGATCCTATGGCTACACCTTC. Its translation is CASSYEGSYGYTF.

The gene calls are TRBV19 and TRBJ1-2; 10 bases line up with TRBD1. This CDR3 is 17 amino acids long. The V segment lost 6 bases and the J segment 1 base; nucleotides outside the gene matches: 11. Germline V gene data show CDR1 as LNHDA and CDR2 as SQIVND (reference sequence). The CDR3 loop reads CASSLKPGQGNNYGYTF. For the CDR3, the DNA is TGTGCCAGTAGCCTCAAACCGGGACAGGGGAATAACTATGGCTACACCTTC.